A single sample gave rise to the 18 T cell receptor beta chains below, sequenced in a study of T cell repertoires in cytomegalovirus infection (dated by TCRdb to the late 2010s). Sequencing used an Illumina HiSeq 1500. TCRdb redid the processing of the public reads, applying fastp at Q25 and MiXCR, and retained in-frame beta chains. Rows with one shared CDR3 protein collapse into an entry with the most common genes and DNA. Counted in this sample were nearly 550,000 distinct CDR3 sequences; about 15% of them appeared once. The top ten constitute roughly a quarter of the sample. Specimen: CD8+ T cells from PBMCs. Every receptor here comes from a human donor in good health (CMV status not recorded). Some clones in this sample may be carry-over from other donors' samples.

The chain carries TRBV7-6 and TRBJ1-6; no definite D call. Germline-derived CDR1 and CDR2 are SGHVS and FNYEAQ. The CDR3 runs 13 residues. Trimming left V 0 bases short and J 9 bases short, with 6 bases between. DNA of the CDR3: TGTGCCAGCAGCTTAGCCCGGGCTTCACCCCTCCACTTT. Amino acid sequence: CASSLARASPLHF.

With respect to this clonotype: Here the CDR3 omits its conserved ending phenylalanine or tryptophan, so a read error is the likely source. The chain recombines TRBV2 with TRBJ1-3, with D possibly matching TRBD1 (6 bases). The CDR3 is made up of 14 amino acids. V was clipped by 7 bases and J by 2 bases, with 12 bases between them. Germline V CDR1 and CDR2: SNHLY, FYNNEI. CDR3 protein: CASTGTGTGNTIYY. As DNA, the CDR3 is TGTGCCAGCACCGGAACAGGGACTGGAAACACCATATATTAT.

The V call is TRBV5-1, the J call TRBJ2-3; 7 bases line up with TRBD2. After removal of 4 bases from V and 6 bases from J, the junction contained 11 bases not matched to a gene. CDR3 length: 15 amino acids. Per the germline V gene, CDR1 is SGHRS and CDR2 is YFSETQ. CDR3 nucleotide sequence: TGCGCCAGCAGCCCGACTAGCCCCCCTACGGATACGCAGTATTTT. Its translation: CASSPTSPPTDTQYF.

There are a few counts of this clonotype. As DNA, the CDR3 is TGTGCCAGCAGTTTATCGGGCGGAGGTCCGTCTTCTGGAAACACCATATATTTT. This gives the protein CASSLSGGGPSSGNTIYF. V gene TRBV27 combines with J gene TRBJ1-3; D call uncertain. The V end lost 0 bases, the J end lost 1 base, and 16 bases lay between the germline ends. Germline CDR1 and CDR2: MNHEY and SMNVEV (reference sequence). The CDR3 loop spans 18 amino acids.

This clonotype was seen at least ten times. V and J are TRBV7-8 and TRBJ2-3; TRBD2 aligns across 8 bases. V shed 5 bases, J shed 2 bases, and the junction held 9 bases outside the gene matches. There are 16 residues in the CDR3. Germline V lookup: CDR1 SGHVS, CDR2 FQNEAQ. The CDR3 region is CASSNKLAGLTDTQYF. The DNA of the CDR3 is TGTGCCAGCAGCAATAAGTTAGCGGGACTCACAGATACGCAGTATTTT.

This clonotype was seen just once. The DNA for the CDR3 is TGTGCCAGCAGCCGACCGGACAGGGTCACCCACGAGCAGTACTTC. Translation: CASSRPDRVTHEQYF. J is TRBJ2-7 and V is TRBV12-3 or TRBV12-4; 8 bases match TRBD1. V trimming: 6 bases; J trimming: 5 bases; junction bases outside the gene matches: 12. The CDR3 spans 15 residues.

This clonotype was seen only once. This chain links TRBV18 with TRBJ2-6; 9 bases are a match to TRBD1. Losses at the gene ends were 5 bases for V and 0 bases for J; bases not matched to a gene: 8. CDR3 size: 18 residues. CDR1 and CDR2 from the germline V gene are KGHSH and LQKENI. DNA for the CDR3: TGTGCCAGCTCAGCTCCGGGACAGGGAGGCTCTGGGGCCAACGTCCTGACTTTC. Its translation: CASSAPGQGGSGANVLTF. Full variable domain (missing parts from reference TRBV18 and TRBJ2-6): NAGVMQNPRHLVRRRGQEARLRCSPMKGHSHVYWYRQLPEEGLKFMVYLQKENIIDESGMPKERFSAEFPKEGPSILRIQQVVRGDSAAYFCASSAPGQGGSGANVLTFGAGSRLTVL.

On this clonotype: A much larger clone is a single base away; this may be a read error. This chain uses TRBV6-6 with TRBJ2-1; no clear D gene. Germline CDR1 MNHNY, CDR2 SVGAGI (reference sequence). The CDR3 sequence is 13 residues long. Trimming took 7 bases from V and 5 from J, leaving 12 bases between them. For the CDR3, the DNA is TGTGCCAGCACCACTTCGATGGACAATGAGCAGTTCTTC. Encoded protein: CASTTSMDNEQFF.

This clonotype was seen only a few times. This CDR3 reads CSARDQEGHEQYF. For the CDR3, the DNA is TGCAGTGCTAGAGATCAGGAGGGCCACGAGCAGTACTTC. This chain connects TRBV20-1 to TRBJ2-7; D perhaps matches TRBD2 (6 bases). The CDR3 has 13 residues. Per the germline V gene, CDR1 is DFQATT and CDR2 is SNEGSKA (reference sequence). V was pared by 0 bases and J by 5 bases, with 11 bases between.

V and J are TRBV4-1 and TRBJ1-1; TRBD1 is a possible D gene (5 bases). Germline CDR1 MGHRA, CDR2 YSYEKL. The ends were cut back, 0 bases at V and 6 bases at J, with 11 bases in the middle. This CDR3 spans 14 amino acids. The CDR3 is CASSQEEGVAEAFF. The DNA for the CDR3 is TGCGCCAGCAGCCAAGAGGAAGGGGTGGCTGAAGCTTTCTTT.

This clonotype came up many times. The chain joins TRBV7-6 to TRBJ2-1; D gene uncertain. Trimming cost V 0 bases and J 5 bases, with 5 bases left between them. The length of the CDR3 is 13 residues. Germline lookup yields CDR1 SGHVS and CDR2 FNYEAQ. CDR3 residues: CASSLAPDNEQFF. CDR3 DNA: TGTGCCAGCAGCTTAGCCCCGGACAATGAGCAGTTCTTC.

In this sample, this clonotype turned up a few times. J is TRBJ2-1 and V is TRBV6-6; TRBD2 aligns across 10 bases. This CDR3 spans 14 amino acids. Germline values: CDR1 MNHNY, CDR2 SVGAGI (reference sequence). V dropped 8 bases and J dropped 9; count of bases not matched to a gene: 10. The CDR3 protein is CASEIAGGKSEQFF. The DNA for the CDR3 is TGTGCCAGCGAAATAGCGGGGGGAAAGAGTGAGCAGTTCTTC.

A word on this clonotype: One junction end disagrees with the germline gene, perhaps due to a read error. CDR3 nucleotides: TGCAGCGTGCCGGGACAGGCCTTCCCAAACTTC. Its translation: CSVPGQAFPNF. The V gene is TRBV29-1, the J gene TRBJ1-2, with TRBD1 matching 8 bases. CDR1 is SQVTM, CDR2 ANQGSEA, per germline. CDR3 length: 11 amino acids.

CDR3 DNA: TGTGCCAGCAGAGCAGGGGGGAACTATGGCTACACCTTC. Its translation: CASRAGGNYGYTF. V usage is TRBV12-3 or TRBV12-4 and J usage is TRBJ1-2; 7 bases match TRBD1. This CDR3 has 13 residues. J gave up 2 bases and V 6 bases, and 3 bases lay outside the gene matches.

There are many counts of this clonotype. The CDR3, as DNA: TGTGCTAGTGGTTTGGCCACGACAGGGAGTCAGCCCCAGCATTTT. Protein: CASGLATTGSQPQHF. The chain has TRBV12-5 and TRBJ1-5, with 7 nucleotides matching TRBD1. Germline lookup yields CDR1 LGHNT and CDR2 FRNRAP. J lost 6 bases, V lost 1 base, and 6 bases had no gene match. The CDR3 extends over 15 amino acids.

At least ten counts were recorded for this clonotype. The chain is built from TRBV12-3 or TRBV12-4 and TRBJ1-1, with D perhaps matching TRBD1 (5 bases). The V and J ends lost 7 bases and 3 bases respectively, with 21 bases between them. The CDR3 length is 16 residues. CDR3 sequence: CASTYRPGRKDTEAFF. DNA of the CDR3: TGTGCCAGCACATATCGTCCGGGGCGCAAGGACACTGAAGCTTTCTTT.

In nucleotides, the CDR3 is TGCGCCAGCAGTGAGGACCTCACTGAAGCTTTCTTT. Encoded protein: CASSEDLTEAFF. This chain joins TRBV10-2 and TRBJ1-1; no clear D. CDR1 and CDR2 (germline): WSHSY, SAAADI. The CDR3 loop spans 12 amino acids. V was shortened by 2 bases and J by 4 bases, with 5 bases between the two germline ends.

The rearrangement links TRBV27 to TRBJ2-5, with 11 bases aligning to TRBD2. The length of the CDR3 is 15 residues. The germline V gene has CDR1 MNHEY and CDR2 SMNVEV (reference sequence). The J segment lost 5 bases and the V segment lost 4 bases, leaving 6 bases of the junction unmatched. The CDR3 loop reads CASSSTSGARETQYF. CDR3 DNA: TGTGCCAGCAGTTCGACTAGCGGGGCCAGGGAGACCCAGTACTTC.